This entry lists 32 T cell receptor beta chains sequenced from one sample in a study of blood T cell repertoires in COVID-19. Profiling relied on immunoSEQ multiplex PCR, and the TCRdb table lists in-frame clones only, not all of them. The table includes tens of thousands of clones, around 80% detected once. The material sequenced was peripheral blood. These receptors all stem from a man in his sixties with active or convalescent COVID-19.

This clone turned up a few times. The J gene is TRBJ1-1, the V gene TRBV11-3; 8 bases fit TRBD1. The CDR3 is made up of 14 amino acids. Germline V gene sequence: CDR1 SGHNT, CDR2 YENEEA. With 3 bases clipped from V and 3 bases from J, the junction kept 3 bases outside the gene matches. The CDR3, as DNA: TGTGCCAGCAGCTTCAGGGGGCTGGACACTGAAGCTTTCTTT. Translated, it gives CASSFRGLDTEAFF.

The chain uses TRBV28 and TRBJ2-1; TRBD1 matches at 9 bases. This CDR3 region has 15 residues. Germline loops: CDR1 MDHEN, CDR2 SYDVKM. V lost 6 bases to trimming and J lost 4 bases; unmatched junction nucleotides: 7. The DNA of the CDR3 is TGTGCCAGCAGCATTGACAGGGGGGGGTACAATGAGCAGTTCTTC. Translation: CASSIDRGGYNEQFF.

The chain links TRBV28 to TRBJ2-5, with 7 nucleotides matching TRBD2. Germline assignment: CDR1 MDHEN and CDR2 SYDVKM. V was clipped by 2 bases and J by 4 bases; unmatched bases: 4. This CDR3 contains 14 residues. CDR3 protein: CASSLAGLGETQYF. CDR3 in DNA: TGTGCCAGCAGTTTAGCAGGACTAGGAGAGACCCAGTACTTC.

V is TRBV6-5 and J is TRBJ1-3; D remains unclear. V lost 0 bases, J lost 0 bases, and 9 bases lay in between. The CDR3 sequence is 16 residues long. Germline V gene data show CDR1 as MNHEY and CDR2 as SVGAGI. CDR3 nucleotides: TGTGCCAGCAGTTACTCGTTTTCTGTCTCTGGAAACACCATATATTTT. Protein: CASSYSFSVSGNTIYF.

The chain links TRBV9 to TRBJ1-1, with D possibly being TRBD1 (5 bases). Germline V gene lookup returns CDR1 SGDLS and CDR2 YYNGEE. The CDR3 has 15 residues. V was clipped by 6 bases and J by 0 bases, with 15 bases between them. The CDR3 is CASMREEGMNTEAFF. CDR3 sequence (DNA): TGTGCCAGCATGAGGGAGGAGGGGATGAACACTGAAGCTTTCTTT. The full variable domain, its missing parts supplied by reference TRBV9 and TRBJ1-1, is DSGVTQTPKHLITATGQRVTLRCSPRSGDLSVYWYQQSLDQGLQFLIQYYNGEERAKGNILERFSAQQFPDLHSELNLSSLELGDSALYFCASMREEGMNTEAFFGQGTRLTVV.

The chain has TRBV7-9 and TRBJ1-4; D is undetermined. Trimming left V 5 bases short and J 0 bases short, with 10 bases between. Germline V lookup: CDR1 SEHNR, CDR2 FQNEAQ (reference sequence). The length of the CDR3 is 15 residues. CDR3 sequence (DNA): TGTGCCAGCAGCGAAGAGGTTGCAACTAATGAAAAACTGTTTTTT. Residues: CASSEEVATNEKLFF.

In nucleotides, the CDR3 is TGCAGTGCTCCAGAAAACACTGAAGCTTTCTTT. Protein sequence: CSAPENTEAFF. V gene TRBV20-1 combines with J gene TRBJ1-1, with D uncertain. The CDR3 covers 11 residues. Germline V CDR1 and CDR2: DFQATT, SNEGSKA (reference sequence). Deletions cut 5 bases from V and 2 bases from J, with 6 bases between.

This clone was seen ten or more times. This CDR3 reads CASSYTTGTQYEQYF. CDR3 in DNA: TGTGCCAGCAGTTACACAACCGGGACTCAATACGAGCAGTACTTC. This sequence joins TRBV6-5 and TRBJ2-7; perhaps TRBD2 as D (6 bases). This CDR3 has 15 amino acids. V dropped 2 bases and J dropped 4 bases, with 15 bases sitting between them. CDR1 is MNHEY and CDR2 is SVGAGI in the germline V gene.

The V and J genes are TRBV2 and TRBJ2-1, with 7 bases lining up with TRBD1. V lost 6 bases, J lost 7 bases, and 9 bases stayed unmatched. Germline V gene data show CDR1 as SNHLY and CDR2 as FYNNEI. CDR3 size: 14 residues. The CDR3 region is CASRRQGISNEQFF. CDR3 nucleotides: TGTGCCAGCAGGAGACAGGGAATATCGAATGAGCAGTTCTTC.

Here the CDR3 DNA reads TGCGCCAGCAGCTTACAGGGAGTGAGGACTGAAGCTTTCTTT. Translation: CASSLQGVRTEAFF. V is TRBV5-1 and J is TRBJ1-1, with D tentatively TRBD1 (6 bases). This CDR3 comprises 14 residues. V dropped 2 bases and J dropped 5 bases, with 13 bases sitting between them. CDR1 is SGHRS and CDR2 is YFSETQ in the germline V gene.

The chain carries TRBV29-1 and TRBJ2-1; D possibly corresponds to TRBD2 (5 bases). This CDR3 has 14 residues. V was shortened by 6 bases and J by 6 bases, with 18 bases between the two germline ends. Germline lookup yields CDR1 SQVTM and CDR2 ANQGSEA. The CDR3 region is CSVLQSSSANEQFF. CDR3 nucleotide sequence: TGCAGCGTGTTGCAGTCTAGCTCGGCCAATGAGCAGTTCTTC.

The rearrangement joins TRBV5-1 to TRBJ2-5; 8 nucleotides align to TRBD1. The germline V gene has CDR1 SGHRS and CDR2 YFSETQ. The junction had 3 bases not matched to a gene; V was cut back by 1 base and J by 4 bases. The CDR3 is made up of 14 amino acids. For the CDR3, the DNA is TGCGCCAGCAGCTTGCTCACAGGGGGAGAGACCCAGTACTTC. Its protein is CASSLLTGGETQYF.

In its sample, this clone was seen a few times. The chain carries TRBV29-1 and TRBJ2-2; the D is unclear. V was clipped by 6 bases and J by 4 bases, with 21 bases between them. The CDR3 covers 16 residues. The germline gives CDR1 SQVTM, CDR2 ANQGSEA. The DNA for the CDR3 is TGCAGCGTCAGTGGGCCCAAAACCCAATCCACCGGGGAGCTGTTTTTT. Its translation: CSVSGPKTQSTGELFF.

The chain is built from TRBV4-2 and TRBJ1-2, with TRBD1 matching 7 bases. This CDR3 contains 14 residues. CDR1 LGHNA and CDR2 YNFKEQ come from the germline V gene. With V trimmed by 2 bases and J by 4 bases, 4 bases remained unmatched. For the CDR3, the DNA is TGTGCCAGCAGCCAACAAGGGGGCGTCTATGGCTACACCTTC. Its protein is CASSQQGGVYGYTF.

This chain uses TRBV2 with TRBJ2-7; 9 bases are a match to TRBD1. The germline gives CDR1 SNHLY, CDR2 FYNNEI. V gave up 0 bases and J gave up 9 bases; unmatched junction bases: 6. The length of the CDR3 is 14 residues. CDR3 in DNA: TGTGCCAGCAGTGAAGCGGGACAGGGCCGCGGGCAGTACTTC. This codes for CASSEAGQGRGQYF.

The chain combines TRBV19 with TRBJ1-6, with 7 nucleotides matching TRBD1. CDR3 size: 13 residues. V dropped 10 bases and J dropped 5; count of bases not matched to a gene: 5. The germline gives CDR1 LNHDA, CDR2 SQIVND (reference sequence). The chain's CDR3 is CATQGGDNSPLHF. Here the CDR3 DNA reads TGTGCCACCCAGGGGGGTGATAATTCACCCCTCCACTTT.

The chain is built from TRBV7-9 and TRBJ1-2; no firm D call. CDR1 is SEHNR and CDR2 is FQNEAQ in the germline V gene (reference sequence). This CDR3 comprises 14 residues. Trimming pared 0 bases from V and 2 bases from J, leaving 7 bases between. The CDR3 spells CASSLASSNYGYTF. CDR3 in DNA: TGTGCCAGCAGCTTAGCGAGTAGCAACTATGGCTACACCTTC.

The V and J genes are TRBV30 and TRBJ1-3; D is perhaps TRBD1 (5 bases). CDR3 length equals 13 residues. The V and J ends lost 1 base and 5 bases respectively, with 9 bases between them. The germline V gene encodes CDR1 GTSNPN and CDR2 SVGIG (reference sequence). This CDR3 is CAWSGGPRNTIYF. Here the CDR3 DNA reads TGTGCCTGGAGTGGGGGCCCAAGAAACACCATATATTTT.

This sequence joins TRBV2 and TRBJ1-2; D is unresolved. Germline V gene sequence: CDR1 SNHLY, CDR2 FYNNEI. V lost 3 bases, J lost 5 bases, and 16 bases lay in between. The CDR3 is 15 residues long. The DNA for the CDR3 is TGTGCCAGCAGTGACGAAATGGCAGTCGATTATGGCTACACCTTC. Its protein is CASSDEMAVDYGYTF.

This clone was counted at least ten times. J is TRBJ2-3 and V is TRBV4-1, with TRBD2 identical over 9 bases. This CDR3 has 17 residues. Per the germline V gene, CDR1 is MGHRA and CDR2 is YSYEKL. V lost 4 bases, J lost 2 bases, and 10 bases stayed unmatched. CDR3 sequence reads: CASSPLGRGGVTDTQYF. CDR3 in DNA: TGCGCCAGCAGCCCCTTGGGGCGGGGGGGCGTCACAGATACGCAGTATTTT.

The chain joins TRBV30 to TRBJ1-2; tentative D call: TRBD1 (6 bases). V gave up 0 bases and J gave up 8 bases, with 22 bases separating them. CDR3 length equals 16 residues. Germline assignment: CDR1 GTSNPN and CDR2 SVGIG (reference sequence). In DNA form, the CDR3 reads TGTGCCTGGAGTGTAGGTCGGGGACACCTTCTAGGGGGCTACACCTTC. It specifies CAWSVGRGHLLGGYTF. Filled out from reference TRBV30 and TRBJ1-2, the complete variable domain reads SQTIHQWPATLVQPVGSPLSLECTVEGTSNPNLYWYRQAAGRGLQLLFYSVGIGQISSEVPQNLSASRPQDRQFILSSKKLLLSDSGFYLCAWSVGRGHLLGGYTFGSGTRLTVV.

V is TRBV4-3 and J is TRBJ1-1; D uncertain. The CDR3 has 13 residues. Germline V gives CDR1 LGHNA, CDR2 YSLEER. V dropped 0 bases and J dropped 8 bases, with 10 bases sitting between them. CDR3 bases: TGCGCCAGCAGCCAAGATCTCCCCCGGGAAGCTTTCTTT. It specifies CASSQDLPREAFF.

In this sample, this clone turned up a few times. The chain employs TRBV18 and TRBJ2-5; the D gene is possibly TRBD1 (6 bases). Germline CDR1 KGHSH, CDR2 LQKENI. Trimming left V 4 bases short and J 2 bases short, with 11 bases between. This CDR3 is 14 amino acids long. CDR3 in amino acids: CASSLDRIQETQYF. CDR3 coding DNA: TGTGCCAGCTCACTCGACAGGATTCAAGAGACCCAGTACTTC.

The chain has TRBV27 and TRBJ1-6; 8 nucleotides agree with TRBD1. V gave up 5 bases and J gave up 7 bases; unmatched junction bases: 7. Germline V CDR1 and CDR2: MNHEY, SMNVEV (reference sequence). This CDR3 is built from 15 residues. The CDR3 protein is CASSPPGQANSPLHF. CDR3 DNA sequence: TGTGCCAGCAGTCCCCCGGGACAGGCGAATTCACCCCTCCACTTT.

V usage is TRBV7-2 and J usage is TRBJ2-2; D possibly corresponds to TRBD1 (6 bases). Germline V gene data show CDR1 as SGHTA and CDR2 as FQGNSA. The V gene lost 0 bases and the J gene lost 4 bases, with 9 bases spanning the gap. The CDR3 totals 15 residues. CDR3 sequence reads: CASSLAGASTGELFF. The CDR3 region has the DNA TGTGCCAGCAGCTTAGCGGGGGCATCCACCGGGGAGCTGTTTTTT.

This clone was picked up a small number of times. The chain links TRBV27 to TRBJ2-5, with D unclear. The CDR3 runs 14 residues. Between the trimmed V and J ends, which lost 4 bases and 1 base, there was a span of 10 bases. The germline CDR1 and CDR2 sequences are MNHEY and SMNVEV (reference sequence). The CDR3 here is CASSSPWAQETQYF. The CDR3 bases are TGTGCCAGCAGTTCGCCGTGGGCCCAAGAGACCCAGTACTTC.

The rearrangement links TRBV27 to TRBJ2-1; a possible D gene is TRBD2 (6 bases). The CDR3 is 13 amino acids. Germline V CDR1 and CDR2: MNHEY, SMNVEV (reference sequence). Trimming stripped 3 bases from V and 10 bases from J, with 13 bases between. The CDR3 region has the DNA TGTGCCAGCAGTTTCAGTTTACGGGGGGAGCAGTTCTTC. It yields the protein CASSFSLRGEQFF.

V and J are TRBV29-1 and TRBJ2-2; TRBD2 is a possible D gene (7 bases). CDR3 size: 16 residues. V gave up 0 bases and J gave up 4 bases, with 15 bases separating them. The germline V gene encodes CDR1 SQVTM and CDR2 ANQGSEA. CDR3 sequence (DNA): TGCAGCGTTGAAGATCCTGGACTAGGGGGCACCGGGGAGCTGTTTTTT. It specifies CSVEDPGLGGTGELFF.

This clone was counted at least ten times. The chain is built from TRBV9 and TRBJ2-1, with TRBD2 identical over 8 bases. Trimming took 0 bases from V and 7 from J; bases not matched to a gene: 6. CDR1 is SGDLS, CDR2 YYNGEE, per germline. The length of the CDR3 is 15 residues. CDR3 amino acids: CASSVVGGGLNEQFF. For the CDR3, the DNA is TGTGCCAGCAGCGTAGTGGGCGGGGGGTTAAATGAGCAGTTCTTC.

The sample holds one count of this clone. The V call is TRBV20-1, the J call TRBJ2-5; D not certain. The CDR3 is 13 amino acids. Germline V gene lookup returns CDR1 DFQATT and CDR2 SNEGSKA (reference sequence). V lost 3 bases and J lost 0, with 8 bases in between. The CDR3 here is CSASGNNQETQYF. The CDR3 DNA reads TGCAGTGCTAGTGGAAACAACCAAGAGACCCAGTACTTC.

This chain joins TRBV11-2 and TRBJ2-1; 12 bases match TRBD2. This CDR3 is built from 19 residues. V gave up 1 base and J gave up 7 bases; unmatched junction bases: 14. Germline loops: CDR1 SGHAT, CDR2 FQNNGV. The CDR3 region has the DNA TGTGCCAGCAGCTTAGGGCCCCTAACTAGCGGGGGGCTCCGAAATGAGCAGTTCTTC. It specifies CASSLGPLTSGGLRNEQFF.

There are a few counts of this clone. V and J are TRBV6-2 or TRBV6-3 and TRBJ1-1, with D possibly matching TRBD1 (6 bases). CDR3 size: 16 residues. Trimming cost V 2 bases and J 5 bases, with 18 bases left between them. Germline CDR1 is MNHEY and CDR2 is SVGEGT. The chain's CDR3 is CASSYGGHRSFTEAFF. CDR3 DNA sequence: TGTGCCAGCAGTTACGGGGGACACCGGAGTTTTACTGAAGCTTTCTTT.